The rows below give T cell receptor beta chains drawn from one sample of a study of T-cell memory formation after mild COVID-19. TCRdb redid the calling of the 5' RACE reads with MiXCR, one entry per CDR3 protein. In the table there are around 450,000 distinct CDR3 sequences, about 20% of which are singletons. Sequenced material: PBMCs or a T cell subset sorted from them (not recorded which). The source is an adult woman who had mild COVID-19 (a few samples of this study predate the infection). Cell type and time point are not known. Each CDR3 is given with its conserved first and last residue. A D gene is named only where the DNA matches it firmly. The listing skips clone size in some rows; elsewhere it reads once, few, many or a size class.

clone_size,j_call,d_call,v_call,cdr3_aa,cdr3_nt
many,TRBJ2-5,NA,TRBV20-1,CSAPRGKETQYF,TGCAGTGCGCCACGGGGGAAAGAGACCCAGTACTTC
NA,TRBJ2-1,TRBD1,TRBV25-1,CASSTGQGGDEQFF,TGTGCCAGCTCTACGGGACAGGGGGGCGATGAGCAGTTCTTC
few,TRBJ1-2,NA,TRBV14,CASSRTPYGYTF,TGTGCCAGCAGCCGTACACCATATGGCTACACCTTC
few,TRBJ1-4,TRBD1,TRBV5-6,CASRGQENEKLFF,TGTGCCAGCAGGGGACAGGAGAATGAAAAACTGTTTTTT
NA,TRBJ2-2,NA,TRBV20-1,CSAIGLRNTGELFF,TGCAGTGCGATCGGACTAAGGAACACCGGGGAGCTGTTTTTT
NA,TRBJ2-2,NA,TRBV20-1,CSASGGAANTGELFF,TGCAGTGCTAGTGGGGGGGCAGCGAACACCGGGGAGCTGTTTTTT
NA,TRBJ2-7,NA,TRBV20-1,CSAIGRAAGEQYF,TGCAGTGCTATTGGCAGGGCGGCGGGGGAGCAGTACTTC
few,TRBJ2-1,TRBD2,TRBV6-5,CASSPSGVHNEQFF,TGTGCCAGCAGTCCTAGCGGGGTACACAATGAGCAGTTCTTC
few,TRBJ1-2,NA,TRBV9,CASSPGGPAGYTF,TGTGCCAGCAGCCCCGGCGGGCCCGCTGGCTACACCTTC
few,TRBJ1-5,NA,TRBV3-1,CASSQVGGNQPQHF,TGTGCCAGCAGCCAAGTCGGGGGGAATCAGCCCCAGCATTTT
few,TRBJ2-2,NA,TRBV12-3/TRBV12-4,CATTTLAGELFF,TGTGCCACAACCACTCTCGCCGGGGAGCTGTTTTTT
NA,TRBJ2-5,NA,TRBV15,CATMEGFAETQYF,TGTGCCACCATGGAGGGCTTCGCGGAGACCCAGTACTTC
NA,TRBJ2-7,NA,TRBV5-1,CASSLQGGTYEQYF,TGCGCCAGCAGCTTGCAGGGCGGGACCTACGAGCAGTACTTC
many,TRBJ2-7,NA,TRBV5-1,CASSNTGNPYEQYF,TGCGCCAGCAGCAACACGGGAAACCCCTACGAGCAGTACTTC
NA,TRBJ2-1,TRBD1,TRBV13,CASSTGQGIGNEQFF,TGTGCCAGCAGCACGGGACAGGGTATTGGAAATGAGCAGTTCTTC